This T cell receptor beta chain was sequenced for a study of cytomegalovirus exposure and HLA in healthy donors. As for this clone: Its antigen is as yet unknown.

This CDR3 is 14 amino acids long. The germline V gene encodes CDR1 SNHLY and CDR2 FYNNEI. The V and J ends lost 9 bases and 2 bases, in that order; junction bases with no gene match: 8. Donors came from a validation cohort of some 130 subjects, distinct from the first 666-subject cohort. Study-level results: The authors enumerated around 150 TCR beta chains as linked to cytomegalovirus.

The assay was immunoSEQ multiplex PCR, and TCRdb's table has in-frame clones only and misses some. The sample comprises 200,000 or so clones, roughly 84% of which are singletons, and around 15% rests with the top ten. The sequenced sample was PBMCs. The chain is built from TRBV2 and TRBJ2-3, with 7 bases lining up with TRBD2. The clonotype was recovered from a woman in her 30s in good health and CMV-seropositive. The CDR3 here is CASKLKRDTDTQYF. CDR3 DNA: TGTGCCAGTAAATTAAAGCGGGACACAGATACGCAGTATTTT.